These T cell receptor beta chains were read from a single sample in a study of shared clonotypes between healthy human individuals. Assay used: immunoSEQ multiplex PCR; TCRdb lists only in-frame clones, some missing. The sample yields under 1,900,000 clones, 97% to 99% seen once. Sequencing input: naive CD4+ T cells sorted from blood. Source of these receptors: a man aged 25-45 years in good health. Both conserved end residues are part of each CDR3. D genes are given only for firm matches. The size field is filled for only some rows; it gives once, few, many or a size class.

j_call: TRBJ2-7; cdr3_length: 13; clone_size: -; d_call: TRBD1; v_call: TRBV28; cdr3_aa: CASRQGAIYEQYF; cdr3_nt: TGTGCCAGCAGGCAGGGGGCGATCTACGAGCAGTACTTC
j_call: TRBJ1-1; cdr3_length: 13; clone_size: -; d_call: -; v_call: TRBV25-1; cdr3_aa: CASSAEQGSEAFF; cdr3_nt: TGTGCCAGCAGTGCAGAACAGGGTTCTGAAGCTTTCTTT
j_call: TRBJ2-7; cdr3_length: 13; clone_size: -; d_call: -; v_call: TRBV18; cdr3_aa: CASSVKESYEQYF; cdr3_nt: TGTGCCAGCTCCGTCAAGGAGTCCTACGAGCAGTACTTC
j_call: TRBJ2-1; cdr3_length: 17; clone_size: -; d_call: -; v_call: TRBV14; cdr3_aa: CASSQAQGLSSYNEQFF; cdr3_nt: TGTGCCAGCAGCCAAGCGCAGGGGTTGAGCTCCTACAATGAGCAGTTCTTC
j_call: TRBJ2-5; cdr3_length: 16; clone_size: -; d_call: -; v_call: TRBV5-1; cdr3_aa: CASSALGGRIQETQYF; cdr3_nt: TGCGCCAGCAGCGCCCTCGGAGGGAGAATTCAAGAGACCCAGTACTTC
j_call: TRBJ2-6; cdr3_length: 14; clone_size: -; d_call: -; v_call: TRBV5-4; cdr3_aa: CASSKPPSINVLTF; cdr3_nt: TGTGCCAGCAGCAAACCGCCCTCTATCAACGTCCTGACTTTC
j_call: TRBJ2-7; cdr3_length: 14; clone_size: -; d_call: -; v_call: TRBV25-1; cdr3_aa: CARLDLRSSYEQYF; cdr3_nt: TGTGCCAGGTTAGACCTTAGGAGCTCCTACGAGCAGTACTTC
j_call: TRBJ2-7; cdr3_length: 14; clone_size: -; d_call: -; v_call: TRBV9; cdr3_aa: CASSHDTSTYEQYF; cdr3_nt: TGTGCCAGCAGCCACGACACATCTACGTACGAGCAGTACTTC
j_call: TRBJ2-7; cdr3_length: 12; clone_size: -; d_call: -; v_call: TRBV21-1; cdr3_aa: CASSDCGYEQYF; cdr3_nt: TGTGCCAGCAGCGACTGCGGGTACGAGCAGTACTTC
j_call: TRBJ2-7; cdr3_length: 14; clone_size: -; d_call: TRBD1; v_call: TRBV14; cdr3_aa: CASSPRRTGYEQYF; cdr3_nt: TGTGCCAGCAGCCCTCGCCGGACAGGCTACGAGCAGTACTTC
j_call: TRBJ2-3; cdr3_length: 13; clone_size: -; d_call: -; v_call: TRBV5-8; cdr3_aa: CASSLGEYVTQYF; cdr3_nt: TGTGCCAGCAGCTTGGGCGAGTACGTTACGCAGTATTTT
j_call: TRBJ2-1; cdr3_length: 15; clone_size: -; d_call: TRBD2; v_call: TRBV6-1; cdr3_aa: CASSEWTSGRNEQFF; cdr3_nt: TGTGCCAGCAGTGAATGGACTAGCGGGAGAAATGAGCAGTTCTTC
j_call: TRBJ2-2; cdr3_length: 13; clone_size: -; d_call: -; v_call: TRBV6-4; cdr3_aa: CASSAVSTGELFF; cdr3_nt: TGTGCCAGCAGCGCCGTTTCTACCGGGGAGCTGTTTTTT
j_call: TRBJ1-5; cdr3_length: 11; clone_size: once; d_call: -; v_call: TRBV6-6; cdr3_aa: CASSAQGPQHF; cdr3_nt: TGTGCCAGCAGTGCCCAGGGGCCCCAGCATTTT
j_call: TRBJ1-1; cdr3_length: 18; clone_size: -; d_call: TRBD1; v_call: TRBV6-4; cdr3_aa: CASSEKGQGAAQNTEAFF; cdr3_nt: TGTGCCAGCAGTGAGAAGGGACAGGGGGCCGCACAGAACACTGAAGCTTTCTTT
j_call: TRBJ2-5; cdr3_length: 17; clone_size: -; d_call: -; v_call: TRBV11-2; cdr3_aa: CASSTGDRHPFQETQYF; cdr3_nt: TGTGCCAGCAGCACTGGCGACAGGCATCCCTTCCAAGAGACCCAGTACTTC
j_call: TRBJ2-7; cdr3_length: 16; clone_size: -; d_call: -; v_call: TRBV21-1; cdr3_aa: CASSSLKGVLAYEQYF; cdr3_nt: TGTGCCAGCAGCTCCCTAAAAGGGGTTTTGGCCTACGAGCAGTACTTC
j_call: TRBJ2-7; cdr3_length: 15; clone_size: once; d_call: -; v_call: TRBV11-2; cdr3_aa: CASSAGQSFYYEQYF; cdr3_nt: TGTGCCAGCAGCGCCGGGCAGTCCTTTTACTACGAGCAGTACTTC
j_call: TRBJ1-5; cdr3_length: 15; clone_size: -; d_call: TRBD1; v_call: TRBV27; cdr3_aa: CASRRGTGTNQPQHF; cdr3_nt: TGTGCCAGCAGAAGGGGGACAGGGACCAATCAGCCCCAGCATTTT
j_call: TRBJ1-2; cdr3_length: 13; clone_size: once; d_call: -; v_call: TRBV10-3; cdr3_aa: CAISETGVYGYTF; cdr3_nt: TGTGCCATCAGTGAAACCGGGGTCTATGGCTACACCTTC
j_call: TRBJ1-5; cdr3_length: 14; clone_size: -; d_call: -; v_call: TRBV2; cdr3_aa: CATQESTARQPQHF; cdr3_nt: TGTGCCACCCAAGAGAGTACAGCTCGTCAGCCCCAGCATTTT
j_call: TRBJ2-1; cdr3_length: 16; clone_size: -; d_call: TRBD2; v_call: TRBV5-5; cdr3_aa: CASSFATSLSYNEQFF; cdr3_nt: TGTGCCAGCAGCTTTGCGACTAGCCTTTCCTACAATGAGCAGTTCTTC
j_call: TRBJ2-7; cdr3_length: 15; clone_size: once; d_call: -; v_call: TRBV5-1; cdr3_aa: CASSLAGGAGHEQYF; cdr3_nt: TGCGCCAGCAGCTTGGCCGGGGGAGCCGGACACGAGCAGTACTTC
j_call: TRBJ2-7; cdr3_length: 15; clone_size: -; d_call: -; v_call: TRBV4-1; cdr3_aa: CASSQPGPTRYEQYF; cdr3_nt: TGCGCCAGCAGCCAACCGGGACCCACACGTTACGAGCAGTACTTC
j_call: TRBJ2-7; cdr3_length: 13; clone_size: -; d_call: TRBD1; v_call: TRBV29-1; cdr3_aa: CSVWTGRLNEQYF; cdr3_nt: TGCAGCGTGTGGACAGGGAGGTTGAACGAGCAGTACTTC
j_call: TRBJ2-2; cdr3_length: 16; clone_size: -; d_call: -; v_call: TRBV5-1; cdr3_aa: CASSLLGQGNTGELFF; cdr3_nt: TGCGCCAGCAGCTTGCTCGGGCAGGGCAACACCGGGGAGCTGTTTTTT
j_call: TRBJ2-7; cdr3_length: 13; clone_size: once; d_call: -; v_call: TRBV2; cdr3_aa: CASRRDGSYEQYF; cdr3_nt: TGTGCCAGCAGGAGGGACGGCTCCTACGAGCAGTACTTC
j_call: TRBJ1-1; cdr3_length: 15; clone_size: -; d_call: -; v_call: TRBV28; cdr3_aa: CASSLRQPMNTEAFF; cdr3_nt: TGTGCCAGCAGTTTAAGACAGCCCATGAACACTGAAGCTTTCTTT
j_call: TRBJ2-7; cdr3_length: 14; clone_size: -; d_call: -; v_call: TRBV10-1; cdr3_aa: CASKPTGYSYEQYF; cdr3_nt: TGCGCCAGCAAGCCGACAGGATACTCCTACGAGCAGTACTTC
j_call: TRBJ2-1; cdr3_length: 16; clone_size: -; d_call: TRBD2; v_call: TRBV29-1; cdr3_aa: CSVYGGGTSGYNEQFF; cdr3_nt: TGCAGCGTCTACGGAGGGGGGACTAGCGGGTACAATGAGCAGTTCTTC
j_call: TRBJ1-5; cdr3_length: 14; clone_size: -; d_call: -; v_call: TRBV6-1; cdr3_aa: CASRKDISNQPQHF; cdr3_nt: TGTGCCAGCAGGAAGGACATCAGCAATCAGCCCCAGCATTTT
j_call: TRBJ2-2; cdr3_length: 13; clone_size: -; d_call: -; v_call: TRBV5-6; cdr3_aa: CASSLAGTGELFF; cdr3_nt: TGTGCCAGCAGCTTGGCAGGGACCGGGGAGCTGTTTTTT
j_call: TRBJ2-5; cdr3_length: 16; clone_size: -; d_call: TRBD1; v_call: TRBV5-1; cdr3_aa: CASSLEDRGREETQYF; cdr3_nt: TGCGCCAGCAGCTTGGAGGACAGGGGGCGGGAGGAGACCCAGTACTTC
j_call: TRBJ2-7; cdr3_length: 12; clone_size: -; d_call: -; v_call: TRBV27; cdr3_aa: CASSSRLGEQYF; cdr3_nt: TGTGCCAGCAGTTCCCGTCTTGGGGAGCAGTACTTC
j_call: TRBJ2-7; cdr3_length: 15; clone_size: -; d_call: TRBD1; v_call: TRBV7-4; cdr3_aa: CASSRARTGSYEQYF; cdr3_nt: TGTGCCAGCAGCCGAGCTAGGACAGGGTCGTACGAGCAGTACTTC
j_call: TRBJ1-5; cdr3_length: 14; clone_size: -; d_call: TRBD1; v_call: TRBV18; cdr3_aa: CASSRDRGGQPQHF; cdr3_nt: TGTGCCAGCTCACGGGACAGGGGTGGGCAGCCCCAGCATTTT
j_call: TRBJ2-3; cdr3_length: 13; clone_size: -; d_call: -; v_call: TRBV29-1; cdr3_aa: CSVEDGGADTQYF; cdr3_nt: TGCAGCGTTGAAGACGGTGGGGCAGATACGCAGTATTTT
j_call: TRBJ2-1; cdr3_length: 15; clone_size: -; d_call: TRBD2; v_call: TRBV15; cdr3_aa: CATRFFAGGQNEQFF; cdr3_nt: TGTGCCACCCGATTCTTTGCGGGAGGTCAGAATGAGCAGTTCTTC
j_call: TRBJ2-7; cdr3_length: 12; clone_size: -; d_call: TRBD2; v_call: TRBV28; cdr3_aa: CASSLVGREPNF; cdr3_nt: TGTGCCAGCAGTTTGGTTGGGCGGGAGCCGAACTTC
j_call: TRBJ2-7; cdr3_length: 16; clone_size: -; d_call: TRBD2; v_call: TRBV27; cdr3_aa: CASSPYSGRMGYEQYF; cdr3_nt: TGTGCCAGCAGTCCTTATAGCGGGAGAATGGGTTACGAGCAGTACTTC
j_call: TRBJ1-1; cdr3_length: 15; clone_size: -; d_call: -; v_call: TRBV5-1; cdr3_aa: CASSLAGTVDTEAFF; cdr3_nt: TGCGCCAGCAGCTTGGCGGGGACTGTTGACACTGAAGCTTTCTTT
j_call: TRBJ2-1; cdr3_length: 17; clone_size: -; d_call: TRBD2; v_call: TRBV6-4; cdr3_aa: CASSDSPLAGKYNEQFF; cdr3_nt: TGTGCCAGCAGTGACTCTCCTTTAGCGGGAAAATACAATGAGCAGTTCTTC
j_call: TRBJ2-3; cdr3_length: 19; clone_size: -; d_call: -; v_call: TRBV7-9; cdr3_aa: CACMRPTLRRSWSTDTQYF; cdr3_nt: TGTGCCTGCATGAGACCCACGCTTAGGCGATCTTGGTCCACAGATACGCAGTATTTT
j_call: TRBJ1-4; cdr3_length: 16; clone_size: -; d_call: TRBD1; v_call: TRBV18; cdr3_aa: CASSPIAGQLNEKLFF; cdr3_nt: TGTGCCAGCTCACCCATAGCGGGACAGCTTAATGAAAAACTGTTTTTT
j_call: TRBJ2-3; cdr3_length: 16; clone_size: -; d_call: TRBD2; v_call: TRBV9; cdr3_aa: CASSVAPSGSTDTQYF; cdr3_nt: TGTGCCAGCAGCGTAGCCCCTAGCGGCAGCACAGATACGCAGTATTTT
j_call: TRBJ1-1; cdr3_length: 13; clone_size: -; d_call: -; v_call: TRBV2; cdr3_aa: CASSEGAVTEAFF; cdr3_nt: TGTGCCAGCAGTGAGGGGGCGGTTACTGAAGCTTTCTTT
j_call: TRBJ1-5; cdr3_length: 15; clone_size: -; d_call: -; v_call: TRBV7-6; cdr3_aa: CASSLGPNRNQPQHF; cdr3_nt: TGTGCCAGCAGCTTAGGACCCAACAGGAACCAGCCCCAGCATTTT
j_call: TRBJ2-7; cdr3_length: 14; clone_size: -; d_call: TRBD1; v_call: TRBV28; cdr3_aa: CASRRQGVSYEQYF; cdr3_nt: TGTGCCAGCAGAAGGCAGGGGGTTTCCTACGAGCAGTACTTC
j_call: TRBJ1-4; cdr3_length: 15; clone_size: -; d_call: -; v_call: TRBV5-6; cdr3_aa: CASSLVPTSGEKLFF; cdr3_nt: TGTGCCAGCAGCTTGGTCCCAACCTCGGGTGAAAAACTGTTTTTT
j_call: TRBJ1-4; cdr3_length: 16; clone_size: -; d_call: -; v_call: TRBV6-6; cdr3_aa: CASSYSLWSTNEKLFF; cdr3_nt: TGTGCCAGCAGTTACTCACTCTGGTCAACTAATGAAAAACTGTTTTTT
j_call: TRBJ2-1; cdr3_length: 16; clone_size: few; d_call: TRBD2; v_call: TRBV9; cdr3_aa: CASSPRLAGGYNEQFF; cdr3_nt: TGTGCCAGCAGCCCCCGACTAGCGGGAGGGTACAATGAGCAGTTCTTC
j_call: TRBJ2-1; cdr3_length: 14; clone_size: -; d_call: TRBD2; v_call: TRBV5-5; cdr3_aa: CASSSPGGAGNAFF; cdr3_nt: TGTGCCAGCAGCTCTCCCGGGGGAGCGGGAAACGCGTTCTTC
j_call: TRBJ2-1; cdr3_length: 11; clone_size: -; d_call: -; v_call: TRBV7-9; cdr3_aa: CASSLLQVQFF; cdr3_nt: TGTGCCAGCAGCTTATTACAGGTACAGTTCTTC
j_call: TRBJ2-7; cdr3_length: 16; clone_size: -; d_call: -; v_call: TRBV2; cdr3_aa: CASRGVHTGELYEQYF; cdr3_nt: TGTGCCAGCAGGGGGGTCCATACGGGAGAACTTTACGAGCAGTACTTC